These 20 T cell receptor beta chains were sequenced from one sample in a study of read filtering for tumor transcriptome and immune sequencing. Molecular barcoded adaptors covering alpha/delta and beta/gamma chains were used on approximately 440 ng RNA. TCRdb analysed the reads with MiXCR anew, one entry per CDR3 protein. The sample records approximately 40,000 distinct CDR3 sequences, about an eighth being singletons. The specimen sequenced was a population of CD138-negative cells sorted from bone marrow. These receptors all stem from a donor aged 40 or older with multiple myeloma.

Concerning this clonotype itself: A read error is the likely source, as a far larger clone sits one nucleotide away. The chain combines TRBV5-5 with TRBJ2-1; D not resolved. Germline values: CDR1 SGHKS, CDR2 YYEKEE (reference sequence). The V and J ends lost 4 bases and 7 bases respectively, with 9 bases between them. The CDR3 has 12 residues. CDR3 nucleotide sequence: TGTGCCAGCAGCGCGAGGTGGAATGAGCAGTTCTTC. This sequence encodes CASSARWNEQFF.

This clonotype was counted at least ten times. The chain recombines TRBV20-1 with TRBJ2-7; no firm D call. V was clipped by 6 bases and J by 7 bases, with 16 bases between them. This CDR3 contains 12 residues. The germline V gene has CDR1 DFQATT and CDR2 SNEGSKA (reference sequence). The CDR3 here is CSAYGPIGEQYF. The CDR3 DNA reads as TGCAGTGCCTATGGGCCCATAGGGGAGCAGTACTTC.

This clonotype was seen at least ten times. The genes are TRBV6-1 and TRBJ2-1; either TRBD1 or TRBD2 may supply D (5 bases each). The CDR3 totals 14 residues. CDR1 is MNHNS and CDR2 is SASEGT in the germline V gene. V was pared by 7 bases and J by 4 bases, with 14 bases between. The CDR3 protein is CASNPARGYNEQFF. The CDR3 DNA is TGTGCCAGCAACCCTGCGAGGGGTTACAATGAGCAGTTCTTC.

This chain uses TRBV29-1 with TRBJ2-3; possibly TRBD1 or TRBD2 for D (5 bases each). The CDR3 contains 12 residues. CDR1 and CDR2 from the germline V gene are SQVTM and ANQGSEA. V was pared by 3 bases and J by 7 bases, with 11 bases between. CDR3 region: CSVERGVNTQYF. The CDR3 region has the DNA TGCAGCGTTGAGAGAGGGGTGAATACGCAGTATTTT.

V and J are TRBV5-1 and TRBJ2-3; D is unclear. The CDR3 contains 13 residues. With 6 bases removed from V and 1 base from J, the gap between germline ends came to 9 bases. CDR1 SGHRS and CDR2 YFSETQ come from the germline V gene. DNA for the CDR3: TGCGCCAGCACCGAGGCGGGCACAGATACGCAGTATTTT. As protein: CASTEAGTDTQYF.

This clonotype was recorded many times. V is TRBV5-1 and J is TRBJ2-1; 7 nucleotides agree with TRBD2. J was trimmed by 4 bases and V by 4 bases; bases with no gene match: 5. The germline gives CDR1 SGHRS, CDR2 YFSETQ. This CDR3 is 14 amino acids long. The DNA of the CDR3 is TGCGCCAGCAGCGCTAGCGGCTCGTACAATGAGCAGTTCTTC. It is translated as CASSASGSYNEQFF.

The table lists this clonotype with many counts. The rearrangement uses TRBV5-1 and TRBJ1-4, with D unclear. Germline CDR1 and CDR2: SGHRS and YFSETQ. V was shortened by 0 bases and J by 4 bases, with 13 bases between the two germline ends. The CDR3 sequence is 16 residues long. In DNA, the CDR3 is TGCGCCAGCAGCTTGGCCGGGAGGAGTTATAATGAAAAACTGTTTTTT. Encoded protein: CASSLAGRSYNEKLFF.

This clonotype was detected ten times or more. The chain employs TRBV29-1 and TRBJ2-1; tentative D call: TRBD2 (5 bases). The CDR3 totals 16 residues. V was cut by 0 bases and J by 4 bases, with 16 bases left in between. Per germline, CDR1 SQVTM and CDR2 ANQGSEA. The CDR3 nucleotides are TGCAGCGTTGAAGATCGGCTAGGGTGGAGGTACAATGAGCAGTTCTTC. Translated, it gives CSVEDRLGWRYNEQFF.

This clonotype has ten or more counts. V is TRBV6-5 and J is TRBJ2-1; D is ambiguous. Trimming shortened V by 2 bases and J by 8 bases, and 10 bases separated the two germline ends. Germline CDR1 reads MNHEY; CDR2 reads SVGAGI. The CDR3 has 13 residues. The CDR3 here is CASSYGRVYEQFF. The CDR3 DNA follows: TGTGCCAGCAGTTACGGTAGAGTGTATGAGCAGTTCTTC.

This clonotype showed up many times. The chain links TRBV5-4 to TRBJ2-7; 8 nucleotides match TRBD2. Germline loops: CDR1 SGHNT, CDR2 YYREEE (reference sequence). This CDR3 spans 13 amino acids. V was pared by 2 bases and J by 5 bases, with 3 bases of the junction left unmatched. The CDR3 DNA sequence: TGTGCCAGCAGCTTAGCGGGAGTAAACGAGCAGTACTTC. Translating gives CASSLAGVNEQYF.

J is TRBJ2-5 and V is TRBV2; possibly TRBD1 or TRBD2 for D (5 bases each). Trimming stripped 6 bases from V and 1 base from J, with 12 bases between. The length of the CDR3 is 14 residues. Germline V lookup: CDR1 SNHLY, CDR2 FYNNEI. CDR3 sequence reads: CASSPTGTQETQYF. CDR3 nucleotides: TGTGCCAGCAGCCCTACGGGGACCCAAGAGACCCAGTACTTC.

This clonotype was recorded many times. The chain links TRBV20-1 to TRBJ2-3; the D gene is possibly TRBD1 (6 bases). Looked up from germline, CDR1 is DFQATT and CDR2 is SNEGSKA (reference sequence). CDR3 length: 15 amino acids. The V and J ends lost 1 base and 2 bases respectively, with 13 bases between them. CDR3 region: CSARVRQGITDTQYF. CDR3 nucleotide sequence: TGCAGTGCTAGAGTTCGTCAGGGGATCACAGATACGCAGTATTTT.

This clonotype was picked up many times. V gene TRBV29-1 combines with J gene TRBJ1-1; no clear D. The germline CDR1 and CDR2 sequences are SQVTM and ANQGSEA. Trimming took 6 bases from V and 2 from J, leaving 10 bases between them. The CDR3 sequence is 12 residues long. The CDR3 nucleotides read TGCAGCGTGGCCCGGGGAAACACTGAAGCTTTCTTT. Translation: CSVARGNTEAFF.

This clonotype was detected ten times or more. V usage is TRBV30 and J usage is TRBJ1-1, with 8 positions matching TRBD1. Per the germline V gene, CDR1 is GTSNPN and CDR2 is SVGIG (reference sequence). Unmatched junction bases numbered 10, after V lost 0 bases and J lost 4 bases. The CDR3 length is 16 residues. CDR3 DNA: TGTGCCTGGAGTGTACTAGGGACAGGCCCCAGCACTGAAGCTTTCTTT. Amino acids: CAWSVLGTGPSTEAFF.

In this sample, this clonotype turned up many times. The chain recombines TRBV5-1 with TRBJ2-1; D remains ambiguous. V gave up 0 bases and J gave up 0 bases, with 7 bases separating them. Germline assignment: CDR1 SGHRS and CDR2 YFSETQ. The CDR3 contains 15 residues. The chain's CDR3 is CASSLVQSSYNEQFF. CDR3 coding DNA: TGCGCCAGCAGCTTGGTGCAGAGCTCCTACAATGAGCAGTTCTTC.

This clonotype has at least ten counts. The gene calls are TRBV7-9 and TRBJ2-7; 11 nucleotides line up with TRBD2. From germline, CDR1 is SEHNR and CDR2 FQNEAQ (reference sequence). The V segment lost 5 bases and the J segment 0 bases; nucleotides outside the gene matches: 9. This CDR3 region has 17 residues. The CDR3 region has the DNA TGTGCCAGCAGCCGCACCGGACTAGCGGGCCGCTCCTACGAGCAGTACTTC. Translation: CASSRTGLAGRSYEQYF.

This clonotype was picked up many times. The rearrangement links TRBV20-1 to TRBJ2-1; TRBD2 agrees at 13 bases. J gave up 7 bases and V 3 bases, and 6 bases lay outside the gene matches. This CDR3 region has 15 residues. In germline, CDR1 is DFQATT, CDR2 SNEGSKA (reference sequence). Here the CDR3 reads CSARSRLAGGNEQFF. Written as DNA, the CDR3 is TGCAGTGCTAGGTCCCGACTAGCGGGAGGTAATGAGCAGTTCTTC.

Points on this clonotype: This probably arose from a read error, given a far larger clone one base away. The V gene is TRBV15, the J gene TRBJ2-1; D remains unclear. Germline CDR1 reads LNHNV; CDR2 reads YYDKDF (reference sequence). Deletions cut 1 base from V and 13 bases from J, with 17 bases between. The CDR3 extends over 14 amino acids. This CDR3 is CATSRVSEQETQFF. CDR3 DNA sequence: TGTGCCACCAGCAGAGTGTCAGAACAAGAGACCCAGTTCTTC.

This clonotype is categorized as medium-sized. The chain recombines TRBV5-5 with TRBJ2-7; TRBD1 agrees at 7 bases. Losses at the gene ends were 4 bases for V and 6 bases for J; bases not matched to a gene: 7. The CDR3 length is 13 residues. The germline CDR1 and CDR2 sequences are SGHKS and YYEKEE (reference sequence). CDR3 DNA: TGTGCCAGCAGCAAAGCCGGGACAGTCGAGCAGTACTTC. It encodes CASSKAGTVEQYF.

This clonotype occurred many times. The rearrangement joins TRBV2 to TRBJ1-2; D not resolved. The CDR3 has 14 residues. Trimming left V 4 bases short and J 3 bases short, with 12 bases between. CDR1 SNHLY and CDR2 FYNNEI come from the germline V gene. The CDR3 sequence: CASSGVDQDYGYTF. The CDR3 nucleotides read TGTGCCAGCAGTGGAGTTGACCAGGACTATGGCTACACCTTC.